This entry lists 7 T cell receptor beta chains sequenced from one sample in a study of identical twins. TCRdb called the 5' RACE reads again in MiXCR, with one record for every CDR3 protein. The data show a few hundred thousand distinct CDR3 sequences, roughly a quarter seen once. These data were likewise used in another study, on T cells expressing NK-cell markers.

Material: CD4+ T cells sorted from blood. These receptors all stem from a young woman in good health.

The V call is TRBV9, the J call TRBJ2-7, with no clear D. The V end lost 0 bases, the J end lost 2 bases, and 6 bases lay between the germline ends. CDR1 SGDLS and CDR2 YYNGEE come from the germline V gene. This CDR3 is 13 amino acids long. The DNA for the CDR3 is TGTGCCAGCAGCGTAGGTGGGCCCTACGAGCAGTACTTC. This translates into CASSVGGPYEQYF.

CDR3 in amino acids: CASSGGNLASTDTQYF. As DNA, the CDR3 is TGCGCCAGCAGTGGGGGAAACCTAGCCAGCACAGATACGCAGTATTTT. V is TRBV5-1 and J is TRBJ2-3; either TRBD1 or TRBD2 may fit D (5 bases each). Germline CDR1 SGHRS, CDR2 YFSETQ. The CDR3 covers 16 residues. Trimming shortened V by 5 bases and J by 0 bases, and 16 bases separated the two germline ends. Based on the CDR3 plus reference TRBV5-1 and TRBJ2-3, the full variable domain is KAGVTQTPRYLIKTRGQQVTLSCSPISGHRSVSWYQQTPGQGLQFLFEYFSETQRNKGNFPGRFSGRQFSNSRSEMNVSTLELGDSALYLCASSGGNLASTDTQYFGPGTRLTVL.

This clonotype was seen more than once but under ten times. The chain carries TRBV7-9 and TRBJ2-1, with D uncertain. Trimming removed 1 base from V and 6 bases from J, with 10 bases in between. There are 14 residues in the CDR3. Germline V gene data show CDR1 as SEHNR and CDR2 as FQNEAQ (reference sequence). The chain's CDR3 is CASSLVSGSNEQFF. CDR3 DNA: TGTGCCAGCAGCTTAGTGAGTGGTTCCAATGAGCAGTTCTTC. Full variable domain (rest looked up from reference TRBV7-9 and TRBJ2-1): DTGVSQNPRHKITKRGQNVTFRCDPISEHNRLYWYRQTLGQGPEFLTYFQNEAQLEKSRLLSDRFSAERPKGSFSTLEIQRTEQGDSAMYLCASSLVSGSNEQFFGPGTRLTVL.

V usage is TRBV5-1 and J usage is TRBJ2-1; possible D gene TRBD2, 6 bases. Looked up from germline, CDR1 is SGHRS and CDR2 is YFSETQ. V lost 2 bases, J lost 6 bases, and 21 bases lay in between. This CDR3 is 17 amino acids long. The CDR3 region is CASSFGLGSSFANEQFF. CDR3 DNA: TGCGCCAGCAGCTTTGGGCTCGGGAGCTCTTTTGCCAATGAGCAGTTCTTC.

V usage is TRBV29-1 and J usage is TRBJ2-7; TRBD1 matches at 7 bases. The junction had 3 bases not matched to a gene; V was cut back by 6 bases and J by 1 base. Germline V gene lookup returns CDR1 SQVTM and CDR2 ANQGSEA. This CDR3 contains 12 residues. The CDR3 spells CSVGTASYEQYF. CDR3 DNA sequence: TGCAGCGTCGGGACAGCTTCCTACGAGCAGTACTTC.

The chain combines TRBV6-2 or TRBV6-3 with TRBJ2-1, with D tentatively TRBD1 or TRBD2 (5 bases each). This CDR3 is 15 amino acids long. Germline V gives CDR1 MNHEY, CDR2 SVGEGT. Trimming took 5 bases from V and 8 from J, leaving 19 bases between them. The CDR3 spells CASSRGTQLWDEQFF. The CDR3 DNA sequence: TGTGCCAGCAGTAGAGGGACCCAGCTGTGGGATGAGCAGTTCTTC.

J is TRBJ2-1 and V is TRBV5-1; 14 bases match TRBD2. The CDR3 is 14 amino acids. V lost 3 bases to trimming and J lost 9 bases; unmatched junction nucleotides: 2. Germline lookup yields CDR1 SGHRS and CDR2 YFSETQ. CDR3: CASSWGLAGVEQFF. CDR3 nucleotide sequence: TGCGCCAGCAGCTGGGGACTAGCGGGAGTTGAGCAGTTCTTC.